This entry concerns a single T cell receptor (beta chain). Its antigen is not known. This sample was included in a study of T-cell memory formation after mild COVID-19. Study-level points and caveats: Memory from before infection featured some responding clones, which suggests cross-reactive memory joined. A second wave expanding day 15 to 37 was CD4+-biased; contracting clones were balanced.

The CDR3 covers 13 residues. With 2 bases removed from V and 8 bases from J, the gap between germline ends came to 13 bases. Germline CDR1 and CDR2: SGHRS and YFSETQ. TCRdb reprocessed the 5' RACE reads with MiXCR, giving one entry per CDR3 protein. The sample has around 420,000 distinct CDR3 sequences; approximately 24% are singletons. The source material was PBMCs or a T cell subset sorted from them (not recorded which). The chain uses TRBV5-1 and TRBJ1-2, with a weak D call TRBD1 (5 bases). The TCR originated in an adult woman who had mild COVID-19 (a few samples of this study predate the infection). Cell type and time point are not known. CDR3 sequence: CASSFAGPKGYTF. DNA of the CDR3: TGCGCCAGCAGCTTCGCAGGGCCAAAAGGCTACACCTTC.